Following are 18 T cell receptor beta chains from one sample sequenced in a study of OX40 agonist ivuxolimab in advanced cancers. The repertoire was sequenced with immunoSEQ multiplex PCR; TCRdb's copy has only in-frame clones and lacks some. The sample consists of 70,000 or so clones, over 65% of them appearing once. The sequences come from CD4+ or CD8+ T cells sorted from blood, collected in a trial of the OX40 agonist ivuxolimab. The receptors originated from an adult with an advanced solid tumor such as melanoma, head and neck, liver or kidney cancer.

V is TRBV27 and J is TRBJ2-3; 7 positions agree with TRBD2. In germline, CDR1 is MNHEY, CDR2 SMNVEV (reference sequence). V dropped 6 bases and J dropped 2; count of bases not matched to a gene: 8. This CDR3 region has 15 residues. The DNA for the CDR3 is TGTGCCAGCAGAACTAAGCGGGACCTCACAGATACGCAGTATTTT. Amino acid sequence: CASRTKRDLTDTQYF.

This rearrangement joins TRBV9 to TRBJ1-3; no definite D call. Trimming shortened V by 0 bases and J by 3 bases, and 10 bases separated the two germline ends. CDR3 size: 15 residues. CDR1 SGDLS and CDR2 YYNGEE come from the germline V gene. CDR3 coding DNA: TGTGCCAGCAGCGTAGAAGGGTCCTATGGAAACACCATATATTTT. It codes for CASSVEGSYGNTIYF.

The chain recombines TRBV15 with TRBJ2-5; 12 bases map to TRBD1. V dropped 3 bases and J dropped 5; count of bases not matched to a gene: 7. CDR1 LNHNV and CDR2 YYDKDF come from the germline V gene (reference sequence). The CDR3 spans 16 residues. The DNA of the CDR3 is TGTGCCACCAGCAGGGAGGGACAGGGGGCTTGGGAGACCCAGTACTTC. It specifies CATSREGQGAWETQYF.

The chain recombines TRBV30 with TRBJ2-5; 8 nucleotides agree with TRBD2. Germline CDR1 is GTSNPN and CDR2 is SVGIG (reference sequence). Unmatched junction bases numbered 6, after V lost 3 bases and J lost 3 bases. This CDR3 spans 14 amino acids. The CDR3 bases are TGTGCCTGGAGCCGGGGACTAGGCGAAGAGACCCAGTACTTC. Translating gives CAWSRGLGEETQYF.

J is TRBJ2-7 and V is TRBV7-2, with 10 bases identical to TRBD1. This CDR3 has 13 residues. Germline V gene lookup returns CDR1 SGHTA and CDR2 FQGNSA. V dropped 5 bases and J dropped 5; count of bases not matched to a gene: 3. The CDR3 coding sequence is TGTGCCAGCAGCGAGGACAGGGGGGACGAGCAGTACTTC. Protein: CASSEDRGDEQYF.

The V and J genes are TRBV5-1 and TRBJ2-7; unclear D gene. V gave up 4 bases and J gave up 3 bases, with 20 bases separating them. The CDR3 has 16 amino acids. Germline values: CDR1 SGHRS, CDR2 YFSETQ. As DNA, the CDR3 is TGCGCCAGCAGCACCACCGACCGGCTAGTTATCTACGAGCAGTACTTC. As protein: CASSTTDRLVIYEQYF.

The J gene is TRBJ2-1, the V gene TRBV29-1, with D hard to call. Looked up from germline, CDR1 is SQVTM and CDR2 is ANQGSEA. Trimming shortened V by 3 bases and J by 5 bases, and 17 bases separated the two germline ends. The CDR3 consists of 15 residues. Here the CDR3 reads CSVESLLFMNNEQFF. The CDR3 DNA is TGCAGCGTTGAGTCTCTTCTTTTCATGAACAATGAGCAGTTCTTC.

About this clone itself: The junction and the germline gene differ at one end; a read error may be behind it. V usage is TRBV5-1 and J usage is TRBJ1-5; D is unresolved. CDR3 length: 15 amino acids. Germline values: CDR1 SGHRS, CDR2 YFSETQ. The CDR3 DNA is TGTGCCAGCAGCTTACAACCTTATAGCAATCAGCCCCAGCATTTT. It specifies CASSLQPYSNQPQHF.

The V and J genes are TRBV5-4 and TRBJ1-2; weak D call: TRBD1 (6 bases). The germline CDR1 and CDR2 sequences are SGHNT and YYREEE (reference sequence). The CDR3 runs to 14 residues. V lost 3 bases, J lost 8 bases, and 17 bases lay in between. In DNA, the CDR3 is TGTGCCAGCAGCTCCCGGGACAACCGACGGGGCTACACCTTC. Translating it yields CASSSRDNRRGYTF.

The genes are TRBV27 and TRBJ2-3; 10 bases align to TRBD1. Germline V CDR1 and CDR2: MNHEY, SMNVEV (reference sequence). V shed 1 base, J shed 1 base, and the junction held 8 bases outside the gene matches. The CDR3 is 18 residues long. CDR3 amino acids: CASSLWDRGWTGTDTQYF. CDR3 DNA sequence: TGTGCCAGCAGTTTATGGGACAGGGGATGGACGGGCACAGATACGCAGTATTTT.

This chain connects TRBV5-1 to TRBJ2-1, with 12 bases aligning to TRBD2. Trimming at V came to 3 bases and at J to 10 bases, leaving 2 bases not matched to a gene. Germline CDR1 is SGHRS and CDR2 is YFSETQ. The CDR3 has 13 amino acids. As DNA, the CDR3 is TGCGCCAGCAGCTCCACTAGCGGGAGGGAGCAGTTCTTC. It encodes CASSSTSGREQFF.

The chain combines TRBV27 with TRBJ1-1; D not resolved. The CDR3 sequence is 14 residues long. Looked up from germline, CDR1 is MNHEY and CDR2 is SMNVEV (reference sequence). Trimming cost V 2 bases and J 3 bases, with 10 bases left between them. In DNA form, the CDR3 reads TGTGCCAGCAGTTTAGTCCCCACATACACTGAAGCTTTCTTT. Translated: CASSLVPTYTEAFF.

This sequence joins TRBV7-9 and TRBJ1-2, with a weak D call TRBD1 (6 bases). Per germline, CDR1 SEHNR and CDR2 FQNEAQ (reference sequence). There are 15 residues in the CDR3. Trimming stripped 4 bases from V and 1 base from J, with 13 bases between. DNA of the CDR3: TGTGCCAGCAGCTCGGGACATAACTTTAACTATGGCTACACCTTC. Its protein product is CASSSGHNFNYGYTF.

This chain links TRBV7-9 with TRBJ2-7, with 9 nucleotides matching TRBD1. V lost 9 bases, J lost 3 bases, and 6 bases stayed unmatched. Germline assignment: CDR1 SEHNR and CDR2 FQNEAQ (reference sequence). The CDR3 is made up of 13 amino acids. The CDR3, as DNA: TGTGCCAGTACCGGACAGGGGCTCTACGAGCAGTACTTC. Encoded protein: CASTGQGLYEQYF.

This chain connects TRBV7-9 to TRBJ2-1, with 8 bases aligning to TRBD1. V gave up 2 bases and J gave up 0 bases; unmatched junction bases: 12. Germline V lookup: CDR1 SEHNR, CDR2 FQNEAQ (reference sequence). The CDR3 length is 19 residues. CDR3 DNA sequence: TGTGCCAGCAGCTTAAAGGCAGGGGGCTGGAGAAGCTCCTACAATGAGCAGTTCTTC. Translation: CASSLKAGGWRSSYNEQFF.

The rearrangement uses TRBV29-1 and TRBJ2-5; 7 bases agree with TRBD1. V was clipped by 6 bases and J by 3 bases; unmatched bases: 1. Germline loops: CDR1 SQVTM, CDR2 ANQGSEA. This CDR3 is built from 11 residues. The CDR3 DNA reads as TGCAGCGTAGGGACAGAAGAGACCCAGTACTTC. As protein: CSVGTEETQYF. The complete variable domain, with remaining parts taken from reference TRBV29-1 and TRBJ2-5, reads SAVISQKPSRDICQRGTSLTIQCQVDSQVTMMFWYRQQPGQSLTLIATANQGSEATYESGFVIDKFPISRPNLTFSTLTVSNMSPEDSSIYLCSVGTEETQYFGPGTRLLVL.

This chain connects TRBV18 to TRBJ2-2; D uncertain. Germline V gene lookup returns CDR1 KGHSH and CDR2 LQKENI. The CDR3 spans 16 residues. Trimming pared 11 bases from V and 2 bases from J, leaving 21 bases between. The CDR3 DNA reads TGTGCCGGCACACCCCAGGCCCCGGAAAACACCGGGGAGCTGTTTTTT. Amino acid sequence: CAGTPQAPENTGELFF.

The rearrangement uses TRBV7-3 and TRBJ1-1, with D unresolved. The CDR3 covers 13 residues. Germline V gene lookup returns CDR1 SGHTA and CDR2 FQGTGA. Trimming stripped 5 bases from V and 5 bases from J, with 12 bases between. The CDR3 DNA reads TGTGCCAGCAGCCCCCATCCCCGAACTGAAGCTTTCTTT. Protein: CASSPHPRTEAFF. Based on the CDR3 plus reference TRBV7-3 and TRBJ1-1, the full variable domain is GAGVSQTPSNKVTEKGKYVELRCDPISGHTALYWYRQSLGQGPEFLIYFQGTGAADDSGLPNDRFFAVRPEGSVSTLKIQRTERGDSAVYLCASSPHPRTEAFFGQGTRLTVV.